The rows below give T cell receptor beta chains drawn from one sample of a study of blood T cell repertoires in COVID-19. TCRdb's table, derived via immunoSEQ multiplex PCR, lists solely in-frame clones and lacks some. Of 300,000 or so clones in the sample, 85% to 90% were seen once. Sample: peripheral blood. Receptor source: a woman younger than 45 with COVID-19, enrolled during active disease. Each CDR3 is given with its conserved first and last residue. Fields, in order: clone size, J gene, V gene, CDR3 length, D gene, CDR3 protein, CDR3 DNA. A D gene is named only where the DNA matches it firmly. Rows give clone size only sometimes, using once, few, many, or a class for an expanded clone.

clone_size: once
j_call: TRBJ1-4
v_call: TRBV5-1
cdr3_length: 15
d_call: TRBD1
cdr3_aa: CASSFGQGGSEKLFF
cdr3_nt: TGCGCCAGCAGCTTCGGACAGGGGGGTAGTGAAAAACTGTTTTTT

clone_size: .
j_call: TRBJ1-2
v_call: TRBV19
cdr3_length: 12
d_call: TRBD1
cdr3_aa: CASATGDYGYTF
cdr3_nt: TGTGCCAGTGCCACAGGGGACTATGGCTACACCTTC

clone_size: .
j_call: TRBJ1-4
v_call: TRBV4-1
cdr3_length: 15
d_call: .
cdr3_aa: CASSQVGGLNEKLFF
cdr3_nt: TGCGCCAGCAGCCAAGTTGGGGGACTTAATGAAAAACTGTTTTTT

clone_size: .
j_call: TRBJ1-2
v_call: TRBV7-9
cdr3_length: 13
d_call: .
cdr3_aa: CASSLKDIYGYTF
cdr3_nt: TGTGCCAGCAGCTTAAAGGACATCTATGGCTACACCTTC

clone_size: .
j_call: TRBJ1-3
v_call: TRBV28
cdr3_length: 14
d_call: TRBD1
cdr3_aa: CASAPGQGGNTIYF
cdr3_nt: TGTGCCAGCGCCCCCGGACAGGGGGGAAACACCATATATTTT

clone_size: .
j_call: TRBJ2-1
v_call: TRBV6-2/TRBV6-3
cdr3_length: 15
d_call: TRBD1
cdr3_aa: CASSYSSRGHNEQFF
cdr3_nt: TGTGCCAGCAGTTACTCTTCCAGGGGGCACAATGAGCAGTTCTTC

clone_size: .
j_call: TRBJ1-1
v_call: TRBV29-1
cdr3_length: 15
d_call: .
cdr3_aa: CSVEDPVQGFTEAFF
cdr3_nt: TGCAGCGTTGAAGATCCGGTCCAGGGTTTCACTGAAGCTTTCTTT

clone_size: once
j_call: TRBJ2-1
v_call: TRBV28
cdr3_length: 12
d_call: .
cdr3_aa: CASSLGSDEQFF
cdr3_nt: TGTGCCAGCAGTTTGGGGAGTGATGAGCAGTTCTTC

clone_size: .
j_call: TRBJ2-2
v_call: TRBV6-5
cdr3_length: 15
d_call: TRBD1
cdr3_aa: CASTRRQGQSGELFF
cdr3_nt: TGTGCCAGCACGCGGCGACAGGGTCAGAGCGGGGAGCTGTTTTTT

clone_size: .
j_call: TRBJ1-5
v_call: TRBV9
cdr3_length: 14
d_call: TRBD1
cdr3_aa: CASSVGQGGQPQHF
cdr3_nt: TGTGCCAGCAGCGTAGGACAGGGTGGTCAGCCCCAGCATTTT

clone_size: .
j_call: TRBJ2-1
v_call: TRBV6-4
cdr3_length: 14
d_call: .
cdr3_aa: CASSAGSSYNEQFF
cdr3_nt: TGTGCCAGCAGTGCAGGGTCGTCCTACAATGAGCAGTTCTTC

clone_size: .
j_call: TRBJ2-1
v_call: TRBV29-1
cdr3_length: 14
d_call: TRBD2
cdr3_aa: CSVQTSGRVNEQFF
cdr3_nt: TGCAGCGTGCAAACTAGCGGGAGGGTGAATGAGCAGTTCTTC

clone_size: .
j_call: TRBJ1-3
v_call: TRBV5-1
cdr3_length: 15
d_call: .
cdr3_aa: CASSLALGGQDTIYF
cdr3_nt: TGCGCCAGCAGCTTGGCCCTAGGGGGTCAAGACACCATATATTTT

clone_size: .
j_call: TRBJ1-2
v_call: TRBV28
cdr3_length: 16
d_call: TRBD1
cdr3_aa: CASRDRDYLSNYGYTF
cdr3_nt: TGTGCCAGCAGGGACAGGGACTACCTTTCTAACTATGGCTACACCTTC

clone_size: once
j_call: TRBJ2-3
v_call: TRBV6-6
cdr3_length: 16
d_call: TRBD2
cdr3_aa: CASSYDLAAITDTQYF
cdr3_nt: TGTGCCAGCAGTTACGATCTAGCGGCAATCACAGATACGCAGTATTTT

clone_size: .
j_call: TRBJ1-2
v_call: TRBV18
cdr3_length: 15
d_call: .
cdr3_aa: CASSPPGTGNYGYTF
cdr3_nt: TGTGCCAGCTCACCACCGGGAACAGGTAACTATGGCTACACCTTC

clone_size: .
j_call: TRBJ2-5
v_call: TRBV27
cdr3_length: 17
d_call: TRBD2
cdr3_aa: CASSPSTSGGLHETQYF
cdr3_nt: TGTGCCAGCAGCCCCTCGACTAGCGGGGGACTTCACGAGACCCAGTACTTC

clone_size: .
j_call: TRBJ2-7
v_call: TRBV6-5
cdr3_length: 13
d_call: .
cdr3_aa: CATLRSGEYEQYF
cdr3_nt: TGTGCCACCCTTCGCTCAGGGGAGTACGAGCAGTACTTC

clone_size: .
j_call: TRBJ2-5
v_call: TRBV3-1/TRBV3-2
cdr3_length: 15
d_call: .
cdr3_aa: CASSQTRLAEETQYF
cdr3_nt: TGTGCCAGCAGCCAAACTCGGCTAGCCGAAGAGACCCAGTACTTC

clone_size: .
j_call: TRBJ2-1
v_call: TRBV18
cdr3_length: 15
d_call: TRBD2
cdr3_aa: CASSTDRTSGRDQFF
cdr3_nt: TGTGCCAGCTCAACAGATCGGACTAGCGGGAGGGATCAGTTCTTC

clone_size: once
j_call: TRBJ2-1
v_call: TRBV19
cdr3_length: 16
d_call: TRBD1
cdr3_aa: CASSIERTGQGDEQFF
cdr3_nt: TGTGCCAGTAGTATAGAAAGGACAGGACAGGGGGATGAGCAGTTCTTC